This TCR beta chain was sequenced during a study of T cells in Graves' hyperthyroidism and ophthalmopathy. Regarding the study as a whole: Peripheral blood also featured most of the thyroid clonotypes expanded above 0.001.

The CDR3 spans 15 residues. Germline V gene data show CDR1 as KGHDR and CDR2 as SFDVKD. Trimming took off 1 base at V and 3 bases at J, with 10 bases between the two ends. This clonotype was detected only a few times. What it binds is not known. TCR beta CDR3 regions were amplified from RNA transcripts. A set of HTBI primers served as the primers for a first-round RT-PCR of the TCR CDR3. TCRdb called the multiplex PCR reads again in MiXCR, with one record for every CDR3 protein. This sample yields hundreds of thousands of distinct CDR3 sequences, of which less than 45% are seen a single time; roughly 7.2% belongs to the top ten.

The chain carries TRBV24-1 and TRBJ2-3; no clear D. This TCR derives from an adult man with Graves' disease, either hyperthyroidism or ophthalmopathy (not recorded which). Input material: peripheral blood or thyroid tissue (not recorded which). CDR3: CATSDFRQETDTQYF. CDR3 bases: TGTGCCACCAGTGATTTTCGTCAGGAGACAGATACGCAGTATTTT.